These T cell receptor beta chains were read from a single sample in a study of blood T cells in healthy people across ages. TCRdb ran MiXCR on the 5' RACE reads and lists one entry per CDR3 protein. The sample yields more than 650,000 distinct CDR3 sequences, roughly 53% seen once. Sequencing was performed on blood. The receptors were gathered from an older man in good health. Each CDR3 is given without its conserved first and last residue. Clone size is not always given. Where it is, it says once, few, many or a class for expanded clones.

V gene: TRBV20-1; clone size: -; J gene: TRBJ2-3; CDR3 protein: SARRTGGRDAY
V gene: TRBV20-1; clone size: -; J gene: TRBJ1-1; CDR3 protein: SSITTNRQAIHTEAF
V gene: TRBV5-1; clone size: -; J gene: TRBJ2-5; CDR3 protein: ASSLASGRETQY
V gene: TRBV29-1; clone size: few; J gene: -; CDR3 protein: SAGTAEQY
V gene: TRBV3-1; clone size: many; J gene: TRBJ2-1; CDR3 protein: ASSQAGGEQF
V gene: TRBV5-6; clone size: -; J gene: TRBJ2-7; CDR3 protein: ASSSGTGKYYEQY
V gene: TRBV6-5; clone size: few; J gene: TRBJ2-5; CDR3 protein: ASSQTGTGVLTQY
V gene: TRBV29-1; clone size: -; J gene: TRBJ1-6; CDR3 protein: SVDTGTNSPLH
V gene: TRBV7-2; clone size: -; J gene: TRBJ1-1; CDR3 protein: ASARRAASNTEAF
V gene: TRBV27; clone size: -; J gene: -; CDR3 protein: ASRRGTSGRAGIHEQY
V gene: TRBV4-2; clone size: -; J gene: TRBJ2-3; CDR3 protein: ASSQGESGRRGTQY
V gene: TRBV6-2/TRBV6-3; clone size: few; J gene: TRBJ2-5; CDR3 protein: ASSYPPRLGGETQY
V gene: TRBV3-1; clone size: -; J gene: TRBJ2-5; CDR3 protein: ASSRRKGGQETQY
V gene: TRBV6-1; clone size: -; J gene: TRBJ2-3; CDR3 protein: ASSAIGLAATDTQY
V gene: TRBV3-1; clone size: once; J gene: TRBJ2-1; CDR3 protein: ASSQVSSGVRNEQF
V gene: TRBV24-1; clone size: -; J gene: TRBJ2-1; CDR3 protein: ATSDSLHNEQF
V gene: TRBV10-3; clone size: -; J gene: TRBJ1-1; CDR3 protein: AITRQGAGAEAF
V gene: TRBV7-3; clone size: -; J gene: TRBJ2-4; CDR3 protein: ASSAGTGGVQY
V gene: TRBV20-1; clone size: few; J gene: TRBJ2-5; CDR3 protein: SVRHSVQETQY
V gene: TRBV27; clone size: -; J gene: TRBJ2-7; CDR3 protein: ASRRDGYYEQY
V gene: TRBV13; clone size: many; J gene: TRBJ1-4; CDR3 protein: ASSVWTPGGKLF
V gene: TRBV5-1; clone size: few; J gene: TRBJ2-6; CDR3 protein: ASSLYPAGANVLT
V gene: TRBV7-2; clone size: -; J gene: TRBJ2-6; CDR3 protein: ASSLVGTGGSGANVLT
V gene: TRBV29-1; clone size: -; J gene: TRBJ2-7; CDR3 protein: SVEDGGRAYEQY
V gene: TRBV18; clone size: -; J gene: -; CDR3 protein: ASSPTGVDYHEQY
V gene: TRBV9; clone size: -; J gene: TRBJ2-7; CDR3 protein: ASSVEIGSGEQY
V gene: TRBV20-1; clone size: few; J gene: TRBJ2-4; CDR3 protein: SARDIRLAKNIQY